These 8 T cell receptor beta chains share one sample of origin, sequenced in a study of blood T cell repertoires in COVID-19. TCRdb keeps only in-frame clones here, not all; method: immunoSEQ multiplex PCR. The table includes tens of thousands of clones, 88% detected once. Source material: peripheral blood. All receptors come from a human donor in a cohort sampled during active COVID-19.

V usage is TRBV30 and J usage is TRBJ1-2; 11 bases are a match to TRBD1. The trim removed 2 bases at V and 8 bases at J, leaving 10 bases unmatched. CDR1 GTSNPN and CDR2 SVGIG come from the germline V gene (reference sequence). The CDR3 covers 15 residues. The CDR3 region is CAWSFTGQGARGYTF. Written as DNA, the CDR3 is TGTGCCTGGAGTTTCACAGGACAGGGGGCGAGAGGCTACACCTTC.

The CDR3 DNA reads as TGCAGTGCAAGTCGGACAGGGGGCGCGGTAGAAGCTTTCTTT. Translation gives CSASRTGGAVEAFF. This rearrangement joins TRBV20-1 to TRBJ1-1; 11 bases are shared with TRBD1. This CDR3 has 14 residues. Looked up from germline, CDR1 is DFQATT and CDR2 is SNEGSKA (reference sequence). Losses at the gene ends were 6 bases for V and 8 bases for J; bases not matched to a gene: 11.

J is TRBJ1-1 and V is TRBV11-2, with TRBD1 identical over 8 bases. Trimming cost V 4 bases and J 5 bases; bases outside gene matches: 6. Germline V CDR1 and CDR2: SGHAT, FQNNGV. CDR3 length equals 14 residues. DNA of the CDR3: TGTGCCAGCAGCTATGGACAGGGAAGGACTGAAGCTTTCTTT. It translates to CASSYGQGRTEAFF.

This chain links TRBV19 with TRBJ2-3; 14 bases match TRBD2. The CDR3 extends over 18 amino acids. Germline V gene sequence: CDR1 LNHDA, CDR2 SQIVND (reference sequence). J lost 3 bases, V lost 5 bases, and 10 bases had no gene match. CDR3 in DNA: TGTGCCAGTAGTCGAAGGACTAGCGGGAGGCCTGGAACAGATACGCAGTATTTT. Translated, it gives CASSRRTSGRPGTDTQYF.

The V gene is TRBV29-1, the J gene TRBJ1-2; the match to TRBD1 covers 7 bases. The V segment lost 5 bases and the J segment 7 bases; nucleotides outside the gene matches: 13. Germline values: CDR1 SQVTM, CDR2 ANQGSEA. The length of the CDR3 is 14 residues. CDR3 in DNA: TGCAGCGTTATCAGTGGGACAGCCAACGTTGGCTACACCTTC. Its protein product is CSVISGTANVGYTF.

This sequence joins TRBV7-9 and TRBJ1-3; D remains unclear. There are 15 residues in the CDR3. The ends were cut back, 4 bases at V and 4 bases at J, with 14 bases in the middle. The germline V gene encodes CDR1 SEHNR and CDR2 FQNEAQ (reference sequence). The CDR3 protein is CASSSRSGTGNTIYF. The CDR3 nucleotides read TGTGCCAGCAGCTCACGGAGCGGTACGGGAAACACCATATATTTT.

The V call is TRBV10-2, the J call TRBJ2-2; 9 nucleotides agree with TRBD1. Unmatched junction bases numbered 3, after V lost 2 bases and J lost 5 bases. CDR1 is WSHSY, CDR2 SAAADI, per germline. This CDR3 is built from 15 residues. The CDR3 DNA sequence: TGCGCCAGCAGTGAGGGGACAGGGCATACCGGGGAGCTGTTTTTT. Amino acids: CASSEGTGHTGELFF.

The CDR3 DNA follows: TGTGCCACCAGCAGATTTGTAACGGGGTTGGACTATGGCTACACCTTC. It translates to CATSRFVTGLDYGYTF. The chain joins TRBV15 to TRBJ1-2; D uncertain. CDR1 and CDR2 from the germline V gene are LNHNV and YYDKDF (reference sequence). V dropped 2 bases and J dropped 3 bases, with 16 bases sitting between them. The CDR3 is 16 residues long.